What follows is one T cell receptor (beta chain) and its context. Antigen: not known. PCR employed 60 Vbeta and 13 Jbeta primers. Authors' processing steps: An analysis performed later counted about 80 million unique TCR beta chains (roughly 11 million of them shared). Assay: immunoSEQ multiplex PCR; the TCRdb copy retains only in-frame clones and omits some. The DNA was the basis for D and trimming; V, J and clone size are from that table. The table shows about 170,000 clones, with about 75% occurring only once. This record belongs to a study of cytomegalovirus exposure and HLA in healthy donors. Study observations and caveats: Rarity marked most TCR sequences, yet some public TCRs occurred in many donors.

The sample taken for sequencing was PBMCs. The source of this sequence is a female donor in good health and CMV-seronegative.

The CDR3: CASSLGQVGSTEAFF. CDR3 DNA sequence: TGTGCCAGCAGCTTGGGACAGGTCGGGTCCACTGAAGCTTTCTTT. The V gene is TRBV5-4, the J gene TRBJ1-1, with D perhaps TRBD1 (6 bases). The germline V gene encodes CDR1 SGHNT and CDR2 YYREEE (reference sequence). The CDR3 consists of 15 residues. V was clipped by 0 bases and J by 4 bases, with 13 bases between them.